These 7 T cell receptor beta chains share one sample of origin, sequenced in a study of T cells after yellow fever vaccination. TCRdb passed the 5' RACE reads through MiXCR, listing each CDR3 protein once. The sample has 300,000 to 400,000 distinct CDR3 sequences; roughly an eighth are singletons. The source was CD4+ T cells sorted from PBMCs, collected 15 days after the yellow fever booster vaccination. The receptors originated from a man in his late teens or twenties who received the YFV17D yellow fever vaccine.

In its sample, this clonotype was seen a few times. V is TRBV30 and J is TRBJ2-3, with 11 bases fitting TRBD2. There are 15 residues in the CDR3. The trim removed 2 bases at V and 4 bases at J, leaving 5 bases unmatched. CDR1 and CDR2 (germline): GTSNPN, SVGIG (reference sequence). The CDR3 DNA reads as TGTGCCTGGAGTAGAATAGCGGGGGGGCCAGATACGCAGTATTTT. This gives the protein CAWSRIAGGPDTQYF. Using reference TRBV30 and TRBJ2-3 for the parts outside the CDR3, the full variable domain is SQTIHQWPATLVQPVGSPLSLECTVEGTSNPNLYWYRQAAGRGLQLLFYSVGIGQISSEVPQNLSASRPQDRQFILSSKKLLLSDSGFYLCAWSRIAGGPDTQYFGPGTRLTVL.

This clonotype was counted a few times. The chain couples TRBV11-2 to TRBJ2-1, with TRBD2 matching over 7 bases. The J segment lost 2 bases and the V segment lost 5 bases, leaving 12 bases of the junction unmatched. The CDR3 extends over 17 amino acids. Per germline, CDR1 SGHAT and CDR2 FQNNGV. The DNA of the CDR3 is TGTGCCAGCAGCATCAATTTAGGACTAGGAGCCTACAATGAGCAGTTCTTC. Its protein is CASSINLGLGAYNEQFF.

This clonotype was seen only a few times. The CDR3 loop reads CSALWGGSYNEQFF. In DNA form, the CDR3 reads TGCAGTGCCCTGTGGGGGGGCTCCTACAATGAGCAGTTCTTC. V and J are TRBV20-1 and TRBJ2-1, with TRBD2 matching 7 bases. The CDR3 totals 14 residues. V trimming: 6 bases; J trimming: 0 bases; junction bases outside the gene matches: 5. The germline gives CDR1 DFQATT, CDR2 SNEGSKA (reference sequence).

This clonotype showed up many times. This chain connects TRBV3-1 to TRBJ1-1, with 7 bases lining up with TRBD1. CDR1 is LGHDT and CDR2 is YNNKEL in the germline V gene (reference sequence). The CDR3 loop spans 12 amino acids. V lost 3 bases to trimming and J lost 11 bases; unmatched junction nucleotides: 6. The CDR3 loop reads CASSQARTGAFF. In nucleotides, the CDR3 is TGTGCCAGCAGCCAGGCTAGGACAGGCGCTTTCTTT.

This clonotype was counted between two and nine times. For the CDR3, the DNA is TGTGCCAGCAGCCCCCTAGGCGGGGGTTGGGAGACCCAGTACTTC. Protein product: CASSPLGGGWETQYF. The V call is TRBV11-2, the J call TRBJ2-5, with 7 bases identical to TRBD2. Germline CDR1 and CDR2: SGHAT and FQNNGV. V shed 5 bases and J 5 bases; nucleotides not matched to a gene: 11. The CDR3 contains 15 residues.

At least ten counts were recorded for this clonotype. V and J are TRBV7-9 and TRBJ1-1; D gene uncertain. Looked up from germline, CDR1 is SEHNR and CDR2 is FQNEAQ (reference sequence). V was pared by 3 bases and J by 0 bases, with 2 bases between. The CDR3 spans 12 residues. Here the CDR3 DNA reads TGTGCCAGCAGCTTGATGAACACTGAAGCTTTCTTT. Its protein is CASSLMNTEAFF.

The chain has TRBV10-3 and TRBJ2-5, with 7 bases fitting TRBD1. V dropped 5 bases and J dropped 2; count of bases not matched to a gene: 2. There are 13 residues in the CDR3. Germline CDR1 is ENHRY and CDR2 is SYGVKD. The CDR3 loop reads CAISPGQQETQYF. Written as DNA, the CDR3 is TGTGCCATCAGTCCGGGACAGCAAGAGACCCAGTACTTC.